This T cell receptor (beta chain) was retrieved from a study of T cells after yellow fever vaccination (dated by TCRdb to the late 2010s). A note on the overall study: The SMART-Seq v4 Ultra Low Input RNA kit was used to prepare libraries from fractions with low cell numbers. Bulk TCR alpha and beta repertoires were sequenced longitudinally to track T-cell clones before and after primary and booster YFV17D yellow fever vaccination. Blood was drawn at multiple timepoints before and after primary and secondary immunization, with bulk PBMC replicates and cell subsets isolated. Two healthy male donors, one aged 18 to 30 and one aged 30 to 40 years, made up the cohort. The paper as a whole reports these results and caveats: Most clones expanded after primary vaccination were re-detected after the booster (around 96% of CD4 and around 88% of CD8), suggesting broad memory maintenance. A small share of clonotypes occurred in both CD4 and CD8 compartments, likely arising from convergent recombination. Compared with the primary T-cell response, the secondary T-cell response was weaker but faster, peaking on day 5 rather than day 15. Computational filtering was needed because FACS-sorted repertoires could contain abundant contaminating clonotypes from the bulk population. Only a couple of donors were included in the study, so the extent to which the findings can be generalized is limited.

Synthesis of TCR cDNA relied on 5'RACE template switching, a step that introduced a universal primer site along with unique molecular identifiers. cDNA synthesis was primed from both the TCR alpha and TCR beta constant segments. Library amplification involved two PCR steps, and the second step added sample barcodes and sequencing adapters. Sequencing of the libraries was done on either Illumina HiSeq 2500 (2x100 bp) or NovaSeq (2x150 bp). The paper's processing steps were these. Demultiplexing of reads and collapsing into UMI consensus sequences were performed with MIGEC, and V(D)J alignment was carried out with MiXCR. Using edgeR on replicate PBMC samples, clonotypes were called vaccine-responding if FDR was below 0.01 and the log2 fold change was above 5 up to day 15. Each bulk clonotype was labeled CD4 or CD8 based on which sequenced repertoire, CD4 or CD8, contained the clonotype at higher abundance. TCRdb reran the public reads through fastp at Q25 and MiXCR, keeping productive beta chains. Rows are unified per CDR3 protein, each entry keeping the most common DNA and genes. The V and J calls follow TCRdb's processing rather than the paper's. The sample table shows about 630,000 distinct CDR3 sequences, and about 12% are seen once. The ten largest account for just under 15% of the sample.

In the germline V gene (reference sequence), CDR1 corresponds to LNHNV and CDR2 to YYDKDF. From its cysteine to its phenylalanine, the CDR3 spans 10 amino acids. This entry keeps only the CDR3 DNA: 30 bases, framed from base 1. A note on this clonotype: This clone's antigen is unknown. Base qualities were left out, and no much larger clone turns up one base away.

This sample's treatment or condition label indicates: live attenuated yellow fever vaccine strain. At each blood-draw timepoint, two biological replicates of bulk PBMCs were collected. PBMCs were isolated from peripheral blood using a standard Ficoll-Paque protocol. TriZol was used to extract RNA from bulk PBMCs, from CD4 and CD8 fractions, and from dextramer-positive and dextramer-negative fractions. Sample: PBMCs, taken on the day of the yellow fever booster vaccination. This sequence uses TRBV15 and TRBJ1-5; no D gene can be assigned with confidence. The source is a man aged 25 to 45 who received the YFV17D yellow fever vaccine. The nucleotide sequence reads TGTGACGACACTATTCAGCCCCAGCATTTT. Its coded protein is CDDTIQPQHF.